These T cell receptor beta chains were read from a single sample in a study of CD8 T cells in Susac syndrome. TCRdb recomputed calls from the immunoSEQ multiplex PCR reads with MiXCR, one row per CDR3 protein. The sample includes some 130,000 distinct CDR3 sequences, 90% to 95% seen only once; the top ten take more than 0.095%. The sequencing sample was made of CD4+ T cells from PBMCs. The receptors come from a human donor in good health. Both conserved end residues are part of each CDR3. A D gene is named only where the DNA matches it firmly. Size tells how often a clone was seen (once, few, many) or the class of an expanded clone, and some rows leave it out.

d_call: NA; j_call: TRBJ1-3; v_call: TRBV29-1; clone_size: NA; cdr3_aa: CSVEDEHFGNTIYF; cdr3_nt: TGCAGCGTTGAAGATGAACATTTTGGAAACACCATATATTTT
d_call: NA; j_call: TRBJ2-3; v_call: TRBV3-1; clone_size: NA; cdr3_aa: CASSRKPFTDTQYF; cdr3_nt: TGTGCCAGCAGTCGCAAACCCTTCACAGATACGCAGTATTTT
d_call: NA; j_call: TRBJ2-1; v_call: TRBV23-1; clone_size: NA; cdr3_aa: CASSPPVEGAGDNEQFF; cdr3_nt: TGCGCCAGCAGTCCCCCTGTGGAGGGGGCCGGAGACAATGAGCAGTTCTTC
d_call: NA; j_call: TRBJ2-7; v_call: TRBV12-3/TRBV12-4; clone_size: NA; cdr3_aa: CASSFTGLPNEQYF; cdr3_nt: TGTGCCAGCAGTTTTACGGGACTTCCCAACGAGCAGTACTTC
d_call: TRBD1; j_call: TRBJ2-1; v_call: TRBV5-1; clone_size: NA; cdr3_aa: CASSRGTGDEQFF; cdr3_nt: TGCGCCAGCAGCAGGGGGACAGGGGATGAGCAGTTCTTC
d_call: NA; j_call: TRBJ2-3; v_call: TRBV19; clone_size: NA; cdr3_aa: CASNTGPADTQYF; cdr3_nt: TGTGCCAGTAATACCGGGCCCGCAGATACGCAGTATTTT
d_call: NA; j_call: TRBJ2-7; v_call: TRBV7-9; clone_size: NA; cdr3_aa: CASSQGGHYSYEQYF; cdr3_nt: TGTGCCAGCAGCCAGGGGGGACACTACTCCTACGAGCAGTACTTC
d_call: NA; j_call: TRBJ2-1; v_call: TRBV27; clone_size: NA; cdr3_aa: CASSLRGLANEQFF; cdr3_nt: TGTGCCAGCAGCCTACGGGGCCTAGCCAATGAGCAGTTCTTC
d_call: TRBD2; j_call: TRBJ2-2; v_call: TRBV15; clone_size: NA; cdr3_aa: CATSRGGGGGELFF; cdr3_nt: TGTGCCACCAGCAGAGGTGGGGGGGGCGGGGAGCTGTTTTTT
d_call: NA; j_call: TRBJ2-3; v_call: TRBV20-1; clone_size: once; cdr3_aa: CSARDRDTQYF; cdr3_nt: TGCAGTGCTAGAGATAGGGATACGCAGTATTTT
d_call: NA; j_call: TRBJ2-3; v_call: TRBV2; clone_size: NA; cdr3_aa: CASRRRSGSRDTQYF; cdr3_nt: TGTGCCAGCAGACGAAGGTCCGGGAGTCGAGATACGCAGTATTTT
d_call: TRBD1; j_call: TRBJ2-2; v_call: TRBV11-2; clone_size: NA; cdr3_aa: CASSPGQGANQAGELFF; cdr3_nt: TGTGCCAGCAGCCCAGGACAGGGGGCTAATCAGGCCGGGGAGCTGTTTTTT
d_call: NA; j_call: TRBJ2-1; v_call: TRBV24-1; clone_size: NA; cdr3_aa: CATSPMGGLYNEQFF; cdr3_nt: TGTGCCACCAGTCCCATGGGGGGGCTATACAATGAGCAGTTCTTC
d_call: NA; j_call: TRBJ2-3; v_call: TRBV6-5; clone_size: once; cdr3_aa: CASSPGSERGYTQYF; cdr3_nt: TGTGCCAGCAGTCCCGGGTCGGAAAGGGGATATACGCAGTATTTT
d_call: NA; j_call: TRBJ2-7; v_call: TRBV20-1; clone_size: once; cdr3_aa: CSARDTYEQYF; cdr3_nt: TGCAGTGCTAGGGATACTTACGAGCAGTACTTC
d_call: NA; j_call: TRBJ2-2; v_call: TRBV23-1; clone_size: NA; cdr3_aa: CASSQSGSDTGELFF; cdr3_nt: TGCGCCAGCAGTCAATCAGGGTCGGACACCGGGGAGCTGTTTTTT
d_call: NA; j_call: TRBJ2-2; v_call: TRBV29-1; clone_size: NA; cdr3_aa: CSVRNRAGTGELFF; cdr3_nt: TGCAGCGTTCGGAACAGGGCGGGCACCGGGGAGCTGTTTTTT
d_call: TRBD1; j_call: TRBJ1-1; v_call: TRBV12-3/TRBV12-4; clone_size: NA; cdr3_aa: CASSTAGQGTEAFF; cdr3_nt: TGTGCCAGCAGTACTGCCGGACAGGGCACTGAAGCTTTCTTT
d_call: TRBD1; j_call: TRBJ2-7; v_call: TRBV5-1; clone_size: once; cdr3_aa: CASSGGQGAPYEQYF; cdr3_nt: TGCGCCAGCAGCGGTGGACAGGGGGCTCCCTACGAGCAGTACTTC
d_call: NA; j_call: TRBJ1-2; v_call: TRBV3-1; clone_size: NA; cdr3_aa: CASSQDLGATNYGYTF; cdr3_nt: TGTGCCAGCAGCCAAGATCTGGGGGCGACCAACTATGGCTACACCTTC
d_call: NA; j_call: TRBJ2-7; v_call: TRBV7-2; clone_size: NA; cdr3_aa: CASSFSPGGNSYEQYF; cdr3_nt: TGTGCCAGCAGCTTTTCCCCCGGCGGAAACTCCTACGAGCAGTACTTC
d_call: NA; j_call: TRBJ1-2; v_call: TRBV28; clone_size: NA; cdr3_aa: CASRPGVVGYTF; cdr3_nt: TGTGCCAGCAGACCAGGGGTTGTTGGCTACACCTTC
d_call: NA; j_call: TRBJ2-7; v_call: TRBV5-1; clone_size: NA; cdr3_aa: CASSPGNLGEQYF; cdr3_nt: TGCGCCAGCAGCCCCGGGAACCTAGGCGAGCAGTACTTC
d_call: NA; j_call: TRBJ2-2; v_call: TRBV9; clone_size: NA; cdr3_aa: CASSGGTYTGELFF; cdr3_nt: TGTGCCAGCAGCGGCGGGACTTACACCGGGGAGCTGTTTTTT
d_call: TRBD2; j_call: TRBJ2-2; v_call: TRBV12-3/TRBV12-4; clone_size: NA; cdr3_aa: CASSLVVNWASGSNTGELFF; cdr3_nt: TGTGCCAGCAGTTTAGTAGTAAATTGGGCTAGCGGGTCGAACACCGGGGAGCTGTTTTTT
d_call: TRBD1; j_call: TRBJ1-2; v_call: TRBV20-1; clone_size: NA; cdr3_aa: CSAKLQGAPRGYTF; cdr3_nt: TGCAGTGCTAAGTTACAGGGGGCCCCTCGTGGCTACACCTTC
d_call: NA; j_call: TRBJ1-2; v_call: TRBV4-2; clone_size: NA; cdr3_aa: CASSQDLVDYGYTF; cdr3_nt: TGTGCCAGCAGCCAAGATCTCGTAGATTATGGCTACACCTTC
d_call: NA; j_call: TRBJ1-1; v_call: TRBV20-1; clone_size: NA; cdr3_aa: CSARGGGYNTEAFF; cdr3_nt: TGCAGTGCTAGAGGGGGCGGCTACAACACTGAAGCTTTCTTT
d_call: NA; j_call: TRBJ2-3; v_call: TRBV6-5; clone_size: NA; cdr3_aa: CASSWGRATDTQYF; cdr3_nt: TGTGCCAGCAGTTGGGGCAGGGCCACAGATACGCAGTATTTT
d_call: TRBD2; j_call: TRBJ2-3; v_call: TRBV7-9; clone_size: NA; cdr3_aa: CASSSLAASTDTQYF; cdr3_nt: TGTGCCAGCAGTTCACTAGCGGCTAGCACAGATACGCAGTATTTT
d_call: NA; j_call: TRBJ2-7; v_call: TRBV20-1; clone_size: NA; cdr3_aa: CSVAPWTQAYEQYF; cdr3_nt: TGCAGTGTCGCCCCTTGGACGCAAGCCTACGAGCAGTACTTC
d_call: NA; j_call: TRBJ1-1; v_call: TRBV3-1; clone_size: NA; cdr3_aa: CASSTDQVTEAFF; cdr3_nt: TGTGCCAGCAGCACAGACCAGGTCACTGAAGCTTTCTTT
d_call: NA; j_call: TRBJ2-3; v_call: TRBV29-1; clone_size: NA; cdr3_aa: CSEIDGTDTQYF; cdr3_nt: TGCAGCGAAATTGACGGCACAGATACGCAGTATTTT
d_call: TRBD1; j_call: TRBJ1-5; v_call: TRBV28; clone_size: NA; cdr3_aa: CASSHPPGTGGLSNQPQHF; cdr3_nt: TGTGCCAGCAGTCACCCCCCCGGGACAGGGGGCCTTAGCAATCAGCCCCAGCATTTT
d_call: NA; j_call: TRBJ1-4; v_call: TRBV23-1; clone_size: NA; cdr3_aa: CASSQLVEEKLFF; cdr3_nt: TGCGCCAGCAGTCAACTCGTTGAGGAAAAACTGTTTTTT
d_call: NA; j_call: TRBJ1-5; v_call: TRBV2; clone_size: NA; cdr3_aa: CASSEVSGNQPQHF; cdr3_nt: TGTGCCAGCAGTGAAGTTTCGGGGAATCAGCCCCAGCATTTT
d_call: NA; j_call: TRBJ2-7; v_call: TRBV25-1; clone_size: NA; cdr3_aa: CASRQVYEQYF; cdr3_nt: TGTGCCAGCAGACAGGTTTACGAGCAGTACTTC
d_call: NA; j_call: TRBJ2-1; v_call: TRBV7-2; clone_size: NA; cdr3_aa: CASSNQGGSYNEQFF; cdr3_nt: TGTGCCAGCAGCAATCAGGGGGGATCCTACAATGAGCAGTTCTTC
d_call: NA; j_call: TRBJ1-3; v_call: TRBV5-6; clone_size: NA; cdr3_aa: CASSLGRRSGNTIYF; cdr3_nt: TGTGCCAGCAGCTTGGGGAGGCGCTCTGGAAACACCATATATTTT
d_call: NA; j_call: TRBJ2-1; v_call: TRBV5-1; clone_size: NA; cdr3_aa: CASSGAMLGNEQFF; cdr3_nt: TGCGCCAGCTCGGGAGCGATGTTGGGCAATGAGCAGTTCTTC
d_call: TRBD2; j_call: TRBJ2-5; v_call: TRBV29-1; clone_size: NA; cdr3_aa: CSVEDWASGSKETQYF; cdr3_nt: TGCAGCGTTGAAGATTGGGCTAGCGGGAGTAAAGAGACCCAGTACTTC
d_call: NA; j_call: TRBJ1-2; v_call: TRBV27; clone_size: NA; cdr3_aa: CASSFRMDSLGYGYTF; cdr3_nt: TGTGCCAGCAGTTTCAGAATGGACAGCCTAGGGTATGGCTACACCTTC
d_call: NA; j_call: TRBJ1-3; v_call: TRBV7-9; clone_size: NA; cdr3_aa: CATNHHSGNTIYF; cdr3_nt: TGTGCCACCAACCACCACTCTGGAAACACCATATATTTT
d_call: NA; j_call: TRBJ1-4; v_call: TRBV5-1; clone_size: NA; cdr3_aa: CASSWGVGRKDEKLFF; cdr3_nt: TGCGCCAGCAGCTGGGGGGTCGGACGAAAGGATGAAAAACTGTTTTTT
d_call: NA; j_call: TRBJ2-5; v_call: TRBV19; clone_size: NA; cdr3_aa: CASKVSGQQTQYF; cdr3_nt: TGTGCCAGTAAAGTGAGCGGCCAGCAGACCCAGTACTTC
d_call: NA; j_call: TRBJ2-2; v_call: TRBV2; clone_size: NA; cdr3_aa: CASSPRTAVAIDTGELFF; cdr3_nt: TGTGCCAGTTCTCCTCGGACAGCCGTGGCGATTGACACCGGGGAGCTGTTTTTT
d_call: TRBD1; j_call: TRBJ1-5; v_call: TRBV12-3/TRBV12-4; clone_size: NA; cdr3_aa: CASSLTGGPYYSNQPQHF; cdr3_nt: TGTGCCAGCAGTTTGACAGGGGGTCCCTATTATAGCAATCAGCCCCAGCATTTT
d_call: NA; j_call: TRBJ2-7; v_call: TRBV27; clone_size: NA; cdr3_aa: CASRRIGGYEQYF; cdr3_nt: TGTGCCAGCAGGAGGATAGGGGGATACGAGCAGTACTTC